Below are 15 T cell receptor beta chains sequenced from a single sample in a study of T cell changes during pregnancy in multiple sclerosis. Method: immunoSEQ multiplex PCR; TCRdb's copy keeps in-frame clones and lacks some. The data contain 40,000 to 50,000 clones, approximately 81% of them seen just once; the ten biggest clones take up around 0.65%. The sequenced sample was CD4+ T cells from peripheral blood mononuclear cells, obtained before pregnancy. Source of these receptors: a female donor with multiple sclerosis, enrolled in a pregnancy study.

The V call is TRBV6-5, the J call TRBJ1-1, with D possibly TRBD1 on 5 matching bases. CDR3 length equals 15 residues. V was pared by 0 bases and J by 8 bases, with 16 bases between. Per the germline V gene, CDR1 is MNHEY and CDR2 is SVGAGI. CDR3 protein: CASSYSSIGGSEAFF. The CDR3, as DNA: TGTGCCAGCAGTTACTCGTCAATCGGGGGTTCCGAAGCTTTCTTT.

This chain links TRBV4-1 with TRBJ2-5; no clear D. This CDR3 region has 15 residues. CDR1 MGHRA and CDR2 YSYEKL come from the germline V gene. Trimming left V 3 bases short and J 1 base short, with 12 bases between. CDR3 region: CASSQNEATQETQYF. CDR3 coding DNA: TGCGCCAGCAGCCAGAATGAAGCGACCCAAGAGACCCAGTACTTC.

The genes are TRBV4-2 and TRBJ1-1; D call uncertain. CDR1 is LGHNA, CDR2 YNFKEQ, per germline. Deletions cut 1 base from V and 1 base from J, with 10 bases between. This CDR3 is built from 15 residues. For the CDR3, the DNA is TGTGCCAGCAGCCAAGTCCCTTCGGGGAACACTGAAGCTTTCTTT. Translated: CASSQVPSGNTEAFF.

J is TRBJ1-1 and V is TRBV5-1; D is possibly TRBD1 (6 bases). The germline V and J ends were trimmed by 5 bases and 4 bases, with 12 bases remaining between them. Germline V lookup: CDR1 SGHRS, CDR2 YFSETQ. The CDR3 has 13 residues. DNA of the CDR3: TGCGCCAGCAGATCAACAGGGCCCACTGAAGCTTTCTTT. Translated, it gives CASRSTGPTEAFF.

This sequence joins TRBV1 and TRBJ1-1. TRBV1 represents a pseudogene. The CDR3 sequence is 16 residues long. CDR3 loop: CTSSPLAGQLNTEAFF. The CDR3 DNA follows: TGCACCAGCAGCCCATTAGCGGGACAGTTGAACACTGAAGCTTTCTTT.

The chain links TRBV2 to TRBJ1-4, with 10 positions matching TRBD1. After removal of 5 bases from V and 8 bases from J, the junction contained 2 bases not matched to a gene. Looked up from germline, CDR1 is SNHLY and CDR2 is FYNNEI. The CDR3 length is 13 residues. The CDR3 DNA sequence: TGTGCCAGCAGTCTGGACAGGGGGGAAAAACTGTTTTTT. It translates to CASSLDRGEKLFF.

For this clone: Additional DNA sequences in this sample encode the identical CDR3. The V call is TRBV18, the J call TRBJ1-2; 9 nucleotides align to TRBD1. This CDR3 region has 14 residues. V lost 3 bases and J lost 6; bases outside the gene matches: 5. From germline, CDR1 is KGHSH and CDR2 LQKENI. CDR3 in amino acids: CASSPSGQGNGYTF. In nucleotides, the CDR3 is TGTGCCAGCTCACCCTCCGGACAGGGGAATGGCTACACCTTC.

The V call is TRBV7-2, the J call TRBJ2-5; 14 nucleotides match TRBD2. CDR1 SGHTA and CDR2 FQGNSA come from the germline V gene. Germline trimming cut 1 base from V and 7 bases from J; bases unmatched to any gene: 5. The CDR3 sequence is 16 residues long. CDR3 DNA sequence: TGTGCCAGCAGCTTAGATGGGACTAGCGGGGGTGCGACCCAGTACTTC. Its protein product is CASSLDGTSGGATQYF. The whole variable domain, filled in from reference TRBV7-2 and TRBJ2-5, reads GAGVSQSPSNKVTEKGKDVELRCDPISGHTALYWYRQSLGQGLEFLIYFQGNSAPDKSGLPSDRFSAERTGGSVSTLTIQRTQQEDSAVYLCASSLDGTSGGATQYFGPGTRLLVL.

The chain carries TRBV5-1 and TRBJ1-6, with D unresolved. Germline CDR1 reads SGHRS; CDR2 reads YFSETQ. V gave up 4 bases and J gave up 7 bases, with 6 bases separating them. There are 12 residues in the CDR3. CDR3 sequence: CASSTMNSPLHF. The CDR3, as DNA: TGCGCCAGCAGCACAATGAATTCACCCCTCCACTTT.

This clone turned up a few times. The V call is TRBV2, the J call TRBJ2-5; the match to TRBD1 covers 8 bases. Germline values: CDR1 SNHLY, CDR2 FYNNEI. V lost 4 bases and J lost 7; bases outside the gene matches: 11. The CDR3 loop spans 15 amino acids. The CDR3 is CASSGQGAERGTQYF. The CDR3 DNA reads TGTGCCAGCAGTGGCCAGGGGGCGGAACGAGGGACCCAGTACTTC.

This chain links TRBV6-1 with TRBJ1-2, with D tentatively TRBD1 (5 bases). Trimming shortened V by 4 bases and J by 0 bases, and 15 bases separated the two germline ends. CDR1 and CDR2 from the germline V gene are MNHNS and SASEGT. The CDR3 loop spans 16 amino acids. CDR3 protein: CASSVVDSPPNYGYTF. CDR3 in DNA: TGTGCCAGCAGTGTCGTAGACAGCCCTCCTAACTATGGCTACACCTTC.

The chain has TRBV11-2 and TRBJ1-3; D not resolved. Per the germline V gene, CDR1 is SGHAT and CDR2 is FQNNGV. The ends were cut back, 3 bases at V and 4 bases at J, with 16 bases in the middle. This CDR3 has 16 amino acids. In DNA form, the CDR3 reads TGTGCCAGCAGCTTGTCCCGAGCCTCGTGGGGAAACACCATATATTTT. It translates to CASSLSRASWGNTIYF.

This chain connects TRBV6-5 to TRBJ1-2, with unresolved D. This CDR3 spans 14 amino acids. The V end lost 6 bases, the J end lost 2 bases, and 13 bases lay between the germline ends. Germline loops: CDR1 MNHEY, CDR2 SVGAGI. The CDR3 spells CASRSVDTNYGYTF. The CDR3 DNA reads TGTGCCAGCAGATCCGTTGACACCAACTATGGCTACACCTTC.

The chain is built from TRBV25-1 and TRBJ1-2; 10 nucleotides match TRBD1. From germline, CDR1 is MGHDK and CDR2 SYGVNS. This CDR3 is 16 amino acids long. V gave up 3 bases and J gave up 4 bases; unmatched junction bases: 8. CDR3: CASSEAEGQGPYGYTF. In DNA, the CDR3 is TGTGCCAGCAGTGAGGCAGAGGGACAGGGGCCCTATGGCTACACCTTC.

The rearrangement joins TRBV5-6 to TRBJ1-1, with TRBD1 identical over 7 bases. CDR1 is SGHDT, CDR2 YYEEEE, per germline. This CDR3 has 13 amino acids. The V and J ends lost 2 bases and 7 bases, in that order; junction bases with no gene match: 5. This CDR3 reads CASSFPDRVEAFF. The CDR3 bases are TGTGCCAGCAGCTTCCCAGACAGGGTTGAAGCTTTCTTT.